What follows are 32 T cell receptor beta chains derived from one specimen sequenced in a study of cytomegalovirus exposure and HLA in healthy donors. The PCR used 60 Vbeta and 13 Jbeta primers. Generated by immunoSEQ multiplex PCR, the TCRdb table keeps only in-frame clones and is missing some. The table includes 99,000 or so clones, 13% to 15% detected once. The sequenced sample was PBMCs. All receptors come from a female donor in good health and CMV-seronegative.

The genes are TRBV5-1 and TRBJ2-6, with 7 bases aligning to TRBD1. Germline loops: CDR1 SGHRS, CDR2 YFSETQ. The CDR3 has 16 residues. V lost 8 bases, J lost 0 bases, and 8 bases stayed unmatched. The CDR3: CASGTDKFSGANVLTF. The CDR3 coding sequence is TGCGCCAGTGGGACAGACAAATTCTCTGGGGCCAACGTCCTGACTTTC.

This chain joins TRBV5-1 and TRBJ2-6; perhaps TRBD1 as D (7 bases). Germline V gene lookup returns CDR1 SGHRS and CDR2 YFSETQ. The CDR3 runs to 18 residues. Trimming took 0 bases from V and 3 from J, leaving 16 bases between them. CDR3 residues: CASSLATRQGLGANVLTF. DNA for the CDR3: TGCGCCAGCAGCTTGGCGACCCGACAGGGACTTGGGGCCAACGTCCTGACTTTC.

This clone has more than one count but fewer than ten. This sequence joins TRBV7-6 and TRBJ1-1; the D is unclear. The germline V and J ends were trimmed by 1 base and 4 bases, with 10 bases remaining between them. CDR1 and CDR2 from the germline V gene are SGHVS and FNYEAQ. This CDR3 region has 14 residues. The CDR3 sequence: CASSLDGRTTEAFF. The CDR3 DNA reads as TGTGCCAGCAGCTTAGACGGGAGGACCACTGAAGCTTTCTTT.

The V and J genes are TRBV27 and TRBJ1-4; D not resolved. Germline CDR1 and CDR2: MNHEY and SMNVEV (reference sequence). Trimming pared 2 bases from V and 5 bases from J, leaving 12 bases between. This CDR3 spans 15 amino acids. The CDR3 sequence is CASSLGYSINEKLFF. The CDR3 DNA is TGTGCCAGCAGTTTAGGGTACAGTATAAATGAAAAACTGTTTTTT.

This clone was counted a few times. The chain uses TRBV15 and TRBJ1-1, with TRBD1 matching 10 bases. This CDR3 has 15 amino acids. Germline V gene sequence: CDR1 LNHNV, CDR2 YYDKDF (reference sequence). With 4 bases clipped from V and 7 bases from J, the junction kept 9 bases outside the gene matches. The CDR3 protein is CATSIKTGGGDEAFF. CDR3 bases: TGTGCCACCAGCATAAAGACAGGGGGCGGAGATGAAGCTTTCTTT.

This chain links TRBV19 with TRBJ2-7; the match to TRBD1 covers 8 bases. The CDR3 runs to 15 residues. With 4 bases clipped from V and 2 bases from J, the junction kept 7 bases outside the gene matches. The V gene's germline CDR1 is LNHDA and CDR2 SQIVND (reference sequence). The CDR3 is CASSKIPGQAYEQYF. The CDR3 nucleotides read TGTGCCAGTAGTAAGATCCCGGGACAGGCCTACGAGCAGTACTTC.

This clone came up once. The chain employs TRBV4-3 and TRBJ1-1; D gene ambiguous. Germline loops: CDR1 LGHNA, CDR2 YSLEER. The CDR3 covers 16 residues. V gave up 0 bases and J gave up 4 bases, with 15 bases separating them. DNA of the CDR3: TGCGCCAGCAGCCAAGATGGGTTCGGGGAGGGCACTGAAGCTTTCTTT. Amino acids: CASSQDGFGEGTEAFF.

This sequence joins TRBV4-1 and TRBJ2-3; 7 nucleotides line up with TRBD2. This CDR3 is 16 amino acids long. Germline trimming cut 2 bases from V and 5 bases from J; bases unmatched to any gene: 10. CDR1 is MGHRA and CDR2 is YSYEKL in the germline V gene. DNA for the CDR3: TGCGCCAGCAGCCAACTTGAGGCGGGAGAGAGAGATACGCAGTATTTT. It encodes CASSQLEAGERDTQYF.

This clone was detected only a few times. The chain links TRBV7-9 to TRBJ1-1, with a possible D match to TRBD1 (6 bases). The CDR3 sequence is 14 residues long. CDR1 and CDR2 from the germline V gene are SEHNR and FQNEAQ (reference sequence). V was pared by 5 bases and J by 8 bases, with 18 bases between. CDR3 residues: CASSPPYREREAFF. CDR3 sequence (DNA): TGTGCCAGCAGCCCACCATACAGGGAGAGGGAAGCTTTCTTT.

V usage is TRBV7-9 and J usage is TRBJ2-7; 10 nucleotides line up with TRBD1. CDR3 size: 15 residues. The V and J ends lost 5 bases and 7 bases, in that order; junction bases with no gene match: 11. Germline V CDR1 and CDR2: SEHNR, FQNEAQ (reference sequence). CDR3 sequence (DNA): TGTGCCAGCAGCAGCCCGGGGACAGGGGACGGAGAGCAGTACTTC. As protein: CASSSPGTGDGEQYF.

This clone has only a few counts. The chain employs TRBV27 and TRBJ1-2, with TRBD1 identical over 8 bases. After removal of 6 bases from V and 5 bases from J, the junction contained 8 bases not matched to a gene. This CDR3 spans 14 amino acids. Germline loops: CDR1 MNHEY, CDR2 SMNVEV (reference sequence). CDR3 residues: CASSPRTGTYGYTF. CDR3 coding DNA: TGTGCCAGCAGCCCCCGGACAGGGACTTATGGCTACACCTTC.

The chain combines TRBV19 with TRBJ1-3; 8 bases match TRBD1. J gave up 0 bases and V 7 bases, and 5 bases lay outside the gene matches. Germline V lookup: CDR1 LNHDA, CDR2 SQIVND (reference sequence). The CDR3 is 15 amino acids. CDR3 sequence reads: CASKAGTGSGNTIYF. CDR3 coding DNA: TGTGCCAGTAAAGCAGGGACAGGCTCTGGAAACACCATATATTTT.

Only a few counts were recorded for this clone. The V and J genes are TRBV28 and TRBJ2-3; 10 positions agree with TRBD2. The CDR3 consists of 15 residues. With 5 bases clipped from V and 5 bases from J, the junction kept 7 bases outside the gene matches. CDR1 is MDHEN, CDR2 SYDVKM, per germline. CDR3 loop: CASSKAGGPGDTQYF. CDR3 sequence (DNA): TGTGCCAGCAGTAAAGCGGGAGGGCCGGGAGATACGCAGTATTTT.

CDR3 protein: CASSMKGGLAGIEQFF. The CDR3 nucleotides read TGTGCCAGCAGCATGAAAGGAGGACTAGCGGGTATTGAGCAGTTCTTC. The chain uses TRBV13 and TRBJ2-1; 11 nucleotides line up with TRBD2. With V trimmed by 5 bases and J by 9 bases, 12 bases remained unmatched. Germline CDR1 and CDR2: PRHDT and FYEKMQ (reference sequence). The CDR3 is 16 residues long.

This clone was observed a few times. The rearrangement uses TRBV4-1 and TRBJ1-5; D unresolved. The CDR3 runs to 15 residues. V dropped 0 bases and J dropped 6 bases, with 12 bases sitting between them. In germline, CDR1 is MGHRA, CDR2 YSYEKL. CDR3 protein: CASSQDLRVRQPQHF. CDR3 in DNA: TGCGCCAGCAGCCAAGATCTCCGGGTACGTCAGCCCCAGCATTTT.

This clone has more than one count but fewer than ten. This CDR3 is CASSLSRQGAFNQPQHF. For the CDR3, the DNA is TGTGCCAGCAGTTTATCGAGGCAGGGGGCATTCAATCAGCCCCAGCATTTT. J is TRBJ1-5 and V is TRBV27; 8 bases are shared with TRBD1. Germline assignment: CDR1 MNHEY and CDR2 SMNVEV (reference sequence). This CDR3 spans 17 amino acids. V shed 0 bases, J shed 3 bases, and the junction held 7 bases outside the gene matches.

This clone was seen more than once but under ten times. This rearrangement joins TRBV7-9 to TRBJ1-1, with D unresolved. V shed 5 bases and J shed 3 bases, with 10 bases lying between them. The germline gives CDR1 SEHNR, CDR2 FQNEAQ (reference sequence). This CDR3 spans 13 amino acids. Here the CDR3 reads CASSPRVYTEAFF. CDR3 nucleotide sequence: TGTGCCAGCAGCCCCCGGGTCTACACTGAAGCTTTCTTT.

The CDR3 bases are TGTGCCACCAGCAGTGGAGGGCGCGACACCGGGGAGCTGTTTTTT. Its protein product is CATSSGGRDTGELFF. The chain employs TRBV15 and TRBJ2-2; tentative D call: TRBD2 (6 bases). Germline lookup yields CDR1 LNHNV and CDR2 YYDKDF (reference sequence). This CDR3 spans 15 amino acids. The V gene lost 3 bases and the J gene lost 3 bases, with 11 bases spanning the gap.

In the case of this clone: The junction does not match germline at one end; this may be a read error. The rearrangement links TRBV5-1 to TRBJ1-2, with D possibly TRBD1 on 6 matching bases. Germline CDR1 is SGHRS and CDR2 is YFSETQ. This CDR3 region has 15 residues. The CDR3 DNA reads TGCGCCAGCAGGTTAACCGGGACACGAGACTATTGCTACACCTTC. Residues: CASRLTGTRDYCYTF. Supplemented by reference TRBV5-1 and TRBJ1-2, the full variable domain reads KAGVTQTPRYLIKTRGQQVTLSCSPISGHRSVSWYQQTPGQGLQFLFEYFSETQRNKGNFPGRFSGRQFSNSRSEMNVSTLELGDSALYLCASRLTGTRDYCYTFGSGTRLTVV.

This clone has a handful of counts. In nucleotides, the CDR3 is TGTGCCAGCAGCCCGTCGTGGGGGGGTGGCGAAAAACTGTTTTTT. Translation gives CASSPSWGGGEKLFF. V is TRBV7-9 and J is TRBJ1-4, with D possibly being TRBD1 (5 bases). Germline CDR1 SEHNR, CDR2 FQNEAQ (reference sequence). The V and J ends lost 5 bases and 8 bases respectively, with 18 bases between them. The CDR3 consists of 15 residues. The full variable domain, in which reference TRBV7-9 and TRBJ1-4 provide the parts outside the CDR3, is DTGVSQNPRHKITKRGQNVTFRCDPISEHNRLYWYRQTLGQGPEFLTYFQNEAQLEKSRLLSDRFSAERPKGSFSTLEIQRTEQGDSAMYLCASSPSWGGGEKLFFGSGTQLSVL.

This clone has more than one count but fewer than ten. The rearrangement uses TRBV6-1 and TRBJ2-7; the match to TRBD1 covers 9 bases. J gave up 6 bases and V 9 bases, and 6 bases lay outside the gene matches. The CDR3 contains 12 residues. The germline CDR1 and CDR2 sequences are MNHNS and SASEGT. The DNA of the CDR3 is TGTGCCAGTAGGGACAGGGTGGCCGAGCAGTACTTC. Encoded protein: CASRDRVAEQYF.

This chain joins TRBV6-1 and TRBJ2-5, with 14 nucleotides matching TRBD2. The CDR3 runs 15 residues. J gave up 5 bases and V 7 bases, and 6 bases lay outside the gene matches. Germline CDR1 is MNHNS and CDR2 is SASEGT. The chain's CDR3 is CASTRLAGGPETQYF. CDR3 DNA: TGTGCCAGCACACGACTAGCGGGGGGGCCGGAGACCCAGTACTTC.

The chain links TRBV9 to TRBJ2-5, with 7 positions matching TRBD1. J lost 5 bases, V lost 3 bases, and 10 bases had no gene match. CDR1 is SGDLS, CDR2 YYNGEE, per germline. The CDR3 has 15 residues. The CDR3 is CASSASGGRAETQYF. Written as DNA, the CDR3 is TGTGCCAGCAGCGCCTCAGGGGGTCGCGCGGAGACCCAGTACTTC.

The rearrangement links TRBV25-1 to TRBJ2-5, with D maybe TRBD2 (6 bases). Germline CDR1 and CDR2: MGHDK and SYGVNS. V lost 3 bases to trimming and J lost 3 bases, with 8 bases between them. This CDR3 comprises 13 residues. Here the CDR3 reads CASSEWREETQYF. The CDR3 DNA reads TGTGCCAGCAGTGAGTGGAGGGAAGAGACCCAGTACTTC.

The genes are TRBV6-5 and TRBJ2-7; 8 bases are a match to TRBD2. The CDR3 is made up of 15 amino acids. The V gene end was trimmed by 4 bases and the J gene end by 0 bases; junction bases not matched to a gene: 5. CDR1 MNHEY and CDR2 SVGAGI come from the germline V gene. The CDR3 nucleotides are TGTGCCAGCAGTTGGGCGGGAGGCCCCTCCTACGAGCAGTACTTC. Translating gives CASSWAGGPSYEQYF.

The sample holds a few counts of this clone. The V call is TRBV15, the J call TRBJ2-1; 13 bases fit TRBD2. Losses at the gene ends were 1 base for V and 10 bases for J; bases not matched to a gene: 7. Germline CDR1 reads LNHNV; CDR2 reads YYDKDF (reference sequence). The CDR3 is 16 amino acids. The CDR3 protein is CATSRGPGLAGPEQFF. As DNA, the CDR3 is TGTGCCACCAGCAGAGGTCCGGGACTAGCGGGACCAGAGCAGTTCTTC.

The V gene is TRBV6-5, the J gene TRBJ2-7; the match to TRBD2 covers 12 bases. CDR3 length: 15 residues. Germline assignment: CDR1 MNHEY and CDR2 SVGAGI. Trimming removed 5 bases from V and 2 bases from J; junction bases left unmatched: 4. CDR3 nucleotide sequence: TGTGCCAGCAGTCTACTAGCGGGGGGCACCTACGAGCAGTACTTC. This sequence encodes CASSLLAGGTYEQYF.

The rearrangement uses TRBV6-5 and TRBJ1-5, with 9 bases lining up with TRBD1. V lost 6 bases to trimming and J lost 9 bases; unmatched junction nucleotides: 12. The germline V gene has CDR1 MNHEY and CDR2 SVGAGI. This CDR3 is built from 15 residues. DNA of the CDR3: TGTGCCAGCAGGCCGACTGCGTACAGGGGGCGGCCCCAGCATTTT. It encodes CASRPTAYRGRPQHF.

The chain uses TRBV15 and TRBJ2-5, with D perhaps TRBD1 (5 bases). CDR3 length: 13 amino acids. Germline CDR1 reads LNHNV; CDR2 reads YYDKDF (reference sequence). With 6 bases removed from V and 3 bases from J, the gap between germline ends came to 11 bases. The CDR3 loop reads CATSYEGEETQYF. The DNA of the CDR3 is TGTGCCACCAGTTATGAAGGGGAAGAGACCCAGTACTTC.

This clone was recorded a few times. This rearrangement joins TRBV4-2 to TRBJ2-7; 7 nucleotides agree with TRBD2. Germline CDR1 is LGHNA and CDR2 is YNFKEQ. This CDR3 has 18 amino acids. The junction had 12 bases not matched to a gene; V was cut back by 1 base and J by 0 bases. In DNA form, the CDR3 reads TGTGCCAGCAGCCAAGTGGCCTCTCCGGGCGGGAGCTCCTACGAGCAGTACTTC. Residues: CASSQVASPGGSSYEQYF.

The chain is built from TRBV6-4 and TRBJ1-2; D is possibly TRBD1 (5 bases). Germline V CDR1 and CDR2: MRHNA, SNTAGT. The CDR3 loop spans 17 amino acids. Deletions cut 4 bases from V and 3 bases from J, with 21 bases between. CDR3 loop: CASSVDGREGSDYGYTF. In nucleotides, the CDR3 is TGTGCCAGCAGTGTGGATGGCAGGGAAGGGTCGGACTATGGCTACACCTTC.

The gene calls are TRBV5-1 and TRBJ2-7; D is unclear. CDR1 is SGHRS and CDR2 is YFSETQ in the germline V gene. V was shortened by 4 bases and J by 2 bases, with 19 bases between the two germline ends. The CDR3 spans 16 residues. The CDR3 loop is CASSAIAQHPTYEQYF. In nucleotides, the CDR3 is TGCGCCAGCAGCGCCATAGCCCAACACCCCACCTACGAGCAGTACTTC.